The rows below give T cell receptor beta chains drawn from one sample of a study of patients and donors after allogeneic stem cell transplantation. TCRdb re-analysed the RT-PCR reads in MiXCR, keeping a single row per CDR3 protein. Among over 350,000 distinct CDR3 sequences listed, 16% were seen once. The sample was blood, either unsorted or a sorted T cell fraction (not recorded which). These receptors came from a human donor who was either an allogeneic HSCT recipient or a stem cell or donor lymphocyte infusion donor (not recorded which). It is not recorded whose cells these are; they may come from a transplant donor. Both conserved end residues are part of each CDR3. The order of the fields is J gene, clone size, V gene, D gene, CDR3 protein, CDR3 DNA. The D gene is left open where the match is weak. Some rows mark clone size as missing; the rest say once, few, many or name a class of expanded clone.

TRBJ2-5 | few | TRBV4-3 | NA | CASSQDQGETQYF | TGCGCCAGCAGCCAAGATCAAGGGGAGACCCAGTACTTC
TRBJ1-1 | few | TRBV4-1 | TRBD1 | CASSQEGGFNTEAFF | TGCGCCAGCAGCCAAGAAGGGGGCTTCAACACTGAAGCTTTCTTT
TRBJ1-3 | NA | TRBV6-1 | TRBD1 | CASSEIGGFSGNTIYF | TGTGCCAGCAGTGAAATAGGGGGCTTCTCTGGAAACACCATATATTTT
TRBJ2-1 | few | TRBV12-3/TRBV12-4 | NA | CASSLSTRGSNEQFF | TGTGCCAGCAGTTTATCGACCCGTGGGAGCAATGAGCAGTTCTTC
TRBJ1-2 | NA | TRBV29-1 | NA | CSVVDYDGYTF | TGCAGCGTTGTGGACTACGACGGCTACACCTTC
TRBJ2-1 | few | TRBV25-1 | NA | CASSEYRINEQFF | TGTGCCAGCAGTGAATATCGGATCAATGAGCAGTTCTTC
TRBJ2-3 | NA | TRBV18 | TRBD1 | CASSTTGVDTQYF | TGTGCCAGCTCAACGACAGGGGTAGATACGCAGTATTTT
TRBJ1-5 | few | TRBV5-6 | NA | CASSWGHFRGRQPQHF | TGTGCCAGCAGTTGGGGACATTTCCGGGGGAGGCAGCCCCAGCATTTT
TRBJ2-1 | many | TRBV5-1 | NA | CASSLVAGEQFF | TGCGCCAGCAGCTTGGTTGCGGGGGAGCAGTTCTTC
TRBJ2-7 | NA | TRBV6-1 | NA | CASSLSDISWGSYEQYF | TGTGCCAGCAGTCTCTCGGACATCTCATGGGGCTCCTACGAGCAGTACTTC
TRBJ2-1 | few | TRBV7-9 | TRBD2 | CASSWTSGTYNEQFF | TGTGCCAGCAGCTGGACTAGCGGGACCTACAATGAGCAGTTCTTC
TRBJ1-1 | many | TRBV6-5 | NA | CASSYSQNTEAFF | TGTGCCAGCAGTTACTCCCAGAACACTGAAGCTTTCTTT
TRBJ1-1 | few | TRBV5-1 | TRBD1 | CASSPSTGKGAEAFF | TGCGCCAGCAGCCCCTCGACAGGGAAGGGCGCTGAAGCTTTCTTT
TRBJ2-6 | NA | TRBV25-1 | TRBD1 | CASSPMGTGGSGANVLTF | TGTGCCAGCAGTCCTATGGGGACAGGGGGTTCTGGGGCCAACGTCCTGACTTTC
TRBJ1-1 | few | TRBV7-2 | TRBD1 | CASSQQGAKMNTEAFF | TGTGCCAGCAGCCAACAGGGGGCTAAGATGAACACTGAAGCTTTCTTT
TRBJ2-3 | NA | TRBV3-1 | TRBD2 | CASSPERGGPADTQYF | TGTGCCAGCAGCCCTGAGCGGGGGGGGCCCGCGGATACGCAGTATTTT
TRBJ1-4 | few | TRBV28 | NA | CASSLLGGLNEKLFF | TGTGCCAGCAGTTTACTTGGGGGCCTAAATGAAAAACTGTTTTTT
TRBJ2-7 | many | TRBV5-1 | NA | CASSPRAGQSFSYEQYF | TGCGCCAGCAGCCCTAGGGCGGGACAGTCTTTCTCCTACGAGCAGTACTTC
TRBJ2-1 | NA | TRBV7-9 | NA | CASSQPDNEQFF | TGTGCCAGCAGCCAACCGGACAATGAGCAGTTCTTC
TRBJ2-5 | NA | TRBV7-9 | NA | CASSPSGSDETQYF | TGTGCCAGCAGCCCTTCCGGGTCGGACGAGACCCAGTACTTC
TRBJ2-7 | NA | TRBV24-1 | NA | CATSDPRTSTYEQYF | TGTGCCACCAGTGATCCGCGGACTTCAACCTACGAGCAGTACTTC
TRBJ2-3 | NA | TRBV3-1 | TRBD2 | CASSQDKRGSTDTQYF | TGTGCCAGCAGCCAAGACAAGCGGGGGAGCACAGATACGCAGTATTTT
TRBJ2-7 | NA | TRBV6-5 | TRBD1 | CASSYRDRGQNEQYF | TGTGCCAGCAGTTACCGGGACAGGGGGCAGAACGAGCAGTACTTC
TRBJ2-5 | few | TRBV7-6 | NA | CASSLGDNFQYF | TGTGCCAGCAGCTTAGGGGACAACTTCCAGTACTTC
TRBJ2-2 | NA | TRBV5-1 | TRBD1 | CASTGGSDTGELFF | TGCGCCAGCACAGGGGGTAGCGACACCGGGGAGCTGTTTTTT
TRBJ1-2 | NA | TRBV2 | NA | CATWLAGEVYGYTF | TGTGCCACCTGGCTGGCAGGGGAGGTCTATGGCTACACCTTC
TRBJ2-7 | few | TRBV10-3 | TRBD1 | CAISVPPGGTGAHEQYF | TGTGCCATCAGTGTTCCCCCCGGAGGGACAGGGGCCCACGAGCAGTACTTC
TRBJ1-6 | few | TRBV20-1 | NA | CSARSGAYNSPLHF | TGCAGTGCTAGATCGGGGGCATATAATTCACCCCTCCACTTT
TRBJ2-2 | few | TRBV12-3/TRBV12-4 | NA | CASSFRGVGTGELFF | TGTGCCAGCAGTTTCAGGGGGGTAGGGACCGGGGAGCTGTTTTTT
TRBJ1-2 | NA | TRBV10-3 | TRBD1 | CAISGGQGMYGYTF | TGTGCCATCAGTGGTGGACAGGGAATGTATGGCTACACCTTC
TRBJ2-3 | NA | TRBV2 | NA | CASTEGWRPSTDTQYF | TGTGCCAGCACTGAAGGTTGGCGGCCTAGCACAGATACGCAGTATTTT
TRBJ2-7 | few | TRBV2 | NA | CASSGTDYEQYF | TGTGCCAGCAGTGGGACTGATTACGAGCAGTACTTC
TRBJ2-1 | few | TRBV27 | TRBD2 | CASSVLAGAYKRNEQFF | TGTGCCAGCAGTGTGCTAGCGGGAGCTTATAAGCGGAATGAGCAGTTCTTC
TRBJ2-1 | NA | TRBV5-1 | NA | CASSLVAGTGVNEQFF | TGCGCCAGCAGCTTGGTTGCAGGGACGGGGGTAAATGAGCAGTTCTTC
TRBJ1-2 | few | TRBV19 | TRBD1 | CASTRTGNGYTF | TGTGCCAGCACCCGGACAGGGAATGGCTACACCTTC
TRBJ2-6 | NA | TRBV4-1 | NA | CASRQTGANVLTF | TGCGCCAGCAGACAAACTGGGGCCAACGTCCTGACTTTC
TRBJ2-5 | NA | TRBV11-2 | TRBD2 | CASSSGLSQETQYF | TGTGCCAGCAGTTCGGGACTATCACAAGAGACCCAGTACTTC
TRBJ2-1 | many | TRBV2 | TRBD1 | CASSDGTGDNEQFF | TGTGCCAGCAGTGACGGGACAGGGGATAATGAGCAGTTCTTC
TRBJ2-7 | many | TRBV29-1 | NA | CSGTVSYEQYF | TGCAGCGGGACAGTCTCCTACGAGCAGTACTTC
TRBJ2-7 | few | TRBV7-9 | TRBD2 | CASSFSGPSPYEQYF | TGTGCCAGCAGCTTTAGCGGGCCATCACCCTACGAGCAGTACTTC
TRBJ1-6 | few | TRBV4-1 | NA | CASSPRVGGSPLHF | TGCGCCAGCAGCCCCCGAGTGGGTGGTTCACCCCTCCACTTT
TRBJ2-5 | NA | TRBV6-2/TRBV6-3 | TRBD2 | CASSSNGGQETQYF | TGTGCCAGCAGCTCCAACGGGGGGCAAGAGACCCAGTACTTC
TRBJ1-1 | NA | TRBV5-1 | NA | CASSLGGTWRAEAFF | TGCGCCAGCAGCTTGGGCGGGACTTGGAGGGCTGAAGCTTTCTTT
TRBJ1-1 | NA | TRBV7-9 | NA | CASSAQGGRTEAFF | TGTGCCAGCAGCGCCCAGGGTGGAAGGACTGAAGCTTTCTTT
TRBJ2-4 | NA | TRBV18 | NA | CASSFVGTLGKNIQYF | TGTGCCAGCTCATTCGTCGGGACCCTCGGCAAAAACATTCAGTACTTC
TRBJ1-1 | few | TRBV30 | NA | CAWSGGIEAFF | TGTGCCTGGAGCGGAGGGATTGAAGCTTTCTTT
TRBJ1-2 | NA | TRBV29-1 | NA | CSVGVGARYYGYTF | TGCAGCGTGGGTGTGGGGGCGCGATACTATGGCTACACCTTC
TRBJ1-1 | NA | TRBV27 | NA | CATRVEDVNTEAFF | TGTGCCACCAGGGTTGAGGACGTGAACACTGAAGCTTTCTTT
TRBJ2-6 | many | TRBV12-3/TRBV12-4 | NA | CASSNSGANVLTF | TGTGCCAGCAGTAACTCTGGGGCCAACGTCCTGACTTTC